This T cell receptor beta chain was identified in a study of post-analysis software for immune sequencing data. Background on the study: Secondary progressive, relapsing-remitting and progressive-relapsing multiple sclerosis were among the included disease courses.

The study's findings and limits: The normalized Chao1 diversity of multiple sclerosis patients was significantly lower than that of controls.

This clonotype has just a few counts. Its antigen remains unidentified. Libraries were made from TCR beta cDNA, and they carried unique molecular identifiers. One entry per CDR3 protein, called by TCRdb with MiXCR from the PCR reads. The table includes about half a million distinct CDR3 sequences, 45% detected once. This TCR derives from a girl aged 5-17 years with multiple sclerosis. The sample comprised blood.

CDR3 sequence (DNA): TGTGCCAGCAGCTTGGGGCACGGAATGAGGGAAGAGACCCAGTACTTC. This sequence encodes CASSLGHGMREETQYF. The chain combines TRBV5-5 with TRBJ2-5; weak D call: TRBD2 (5 bases). The CDR3 totals 16 residues. Trimming took off 0 bases at V and 3 bases at J, with 15 bases between the two ends. Germline V gene lookup returns CDR1 SGHKS and CDR2 YYEKEE (reference sequence).